One sample yielded the 3 T cell receptor beta chains listed below, sequenced in a study of blood T cell repertoires in COVID-19. TCRdb's table, derived via immunoSEQ multiplex PCR, lists solely in-frame clones and lacks some. This repertoire shows 150,000 or so clones, over 75% found once; its top ten account for about 8%. The sequenced material came from peripheral blood. Every receptor here comes from a woman aged 55-70 years with COVID-19, enrolled during active disease.

The chain has TRBV30 and TRBJ1-4; D is possibly TRBD1 (5 bases). This CDR3 has 13 residues. Trimming removed 2 bases at V and 7 bases at J, with 11 bases between. Germline values: CDR1 GTSNPN, CDR2 SVGIG (reference sequence). Here the CDR3 DNA reads TGTGCCTGGAGTAAAGGGCAGGGTGAAAAACTGTTTTTT. Protein product: CAWSKGQGEKLFF. Looking up the rest from reference TRBV30 and TRBJ1-4 gives the full variable domain: SQTIHQWPATLVQPVGSPLSLECTVEGTSNPNLYWYRQAAGRGLQLLFYSVGIGQISSEVPQNLSASRPQDRQFILSSKKLLLSDSGFYLCAWSKGQGEKLFFGSGTQLSVL.

This chain joins TRBV11-3 and TRBJ2-3; no reliable D call. Germline V gives CDR1 SGHNT, CDR2 YENEEA. The germline V and J ends were trimmed by 5 bases and 3 bases, with 9 bases remaining between them. The CDR3 runs to 13 residues. The CDR3 nucleotides are TGTGCCAGCAGCCGCCCCGGGACAGATACGCAGTATTTT. Protein sequence: CASSRPGTDTQYF. Full variable domain (remainder filled in from reference TRBV11-3 and TRBJ2-3): EAGVVQSPRYKIIEKKQPVAFWCNPISGHNTLYWYLQNLGQGPELLIRYENEEAVDDSQLPKDRFSAERLKGVDSTLKIQPAELGDSAVYLCASSRPGTDTQYFGPGTRLTVL.

V and J are TRBV12-3 or TRBV12-4 and TRBJ2-3, with a possible D match to TRBD2 (6 bases). Trimming took off 3 bases at V and 4 bases at J, with 8 bases between the two ends. This CDR3 region has 13 residues. CDR3 in amino acids: CASSLWGADTQYF. The CDR3, as DNA: TGTGCCAGCAGTTTGTGGGGGGCAGATACGCAGTATTTT.